This T cell receptor (beta chain) is from a study of blood T cell repertoires in COVID-19. Study context: COVID-19 samples, acute and convalescent, were from the United States, Italy and Spain.

Study processing details: Estimation of nucleated cell counts relied on the amplification of reference gene primers. Some clones are missing from TCRdb's copy, which holds only in-frame ones; the method was immunoSEQ multiplex PCR. For V, J and clone size, that table is used; D and trimming come from the DNA. The sample lists around 60,000 clones; approximately 92% were seen once. Seattle patients were enrolled while actively infected and followed longitudinally. Deletions cut 5 bases from V and 0 bases from J, with 16 bases between. The CDR3 is made up of 16 amino acids. Germline assignment: CDR1 SEHNR and CDR2 FQNEAQ (reference sequence).

Input material: peripheral blood. The chain uses TRBV7-9 and TRBJ2-5; a possible D gene is TRBD1 (6 bases). The TCR sequence derives from a woman aged 55-75 years with COVID-19, enrolled during active disease. CDR3 DNA: TGTGCCAGCAGCCCACAGGGTTTGAGCGACCAAGAGACCCAGTACTTC. Protein: CASSPQGLSDQETQYF.